This T cell receptor beta chain was profiled in a study of cytomegalovirus exposure and HLA in healthy donors. Though nominally healthy at sampling, donors likely had unrecorded immune exposures. The V end lost 3 bases, the J end lost 6 bases, and 20 bases lay between the germline ends. There are 16 residues in the CDR3. Germline V gene data show CDR1 as LGHNA and CDR2 as YNFKEQ. The PCR had 60 Vbeta and 13 Jbeta primers. The table came from immunoSEQ multiplex PCR; TCRdb's copy has only in-frame clones and leaves some out. The sample has roughly 33,000 clones, approximately 80% seen once; the top ten hold 6%.

The chain recombines TRBV4-2 with TRBJ1-1; possibly TRBD1 for D (6 bases). The sample taken for sequencing was PBMCs. The receptor comes from a male donor in good health and CMV-seronegative. The CDR3 is CASSHTLGAGSAEAFF. In DNA form, the CDR3 reads TGTGCCAGCAGCCACACCCTGGGGGCGGGTAGCGCTGAAGCTTTCTTT.